A single TCR beta chain is shown here with its context. The CDR3 is made up of 13 amino acids. Trimming took 5 bases from V and 5 from J; bases not matched to a gene: 4. Germline-derived CDR1 and CDR2 are LGHDT and YNNKEL (reference sequence). Clones were sequenced by immunoSEQ multiplex PCR, and TCRdb holds only the in-frame ones, with some missing. The table includes some 45,000 clones, under 85% detected once. This sample was taken from a study of blood T cell repertoires in COVID-19. The overall study: Samples came from the United States, Italy and Spain, spanning acute and convalescent COVID-19.

This chain joins TRBV3-1 (or the pseudogene TRBV3-2) and TRBJ1-1, with 8 positions matching TRBD1. The clonotype comes from an elderly woman with acute or convalescent COVID-19. Sequencing was done on a sample of peripheral blood. The CDR3 region is CASSSGQGTEAFF. CDR3 DNA sequence: TGTGCCAGCAGCTCCGGACAGGGAACTGAAGCTTTCTTT.